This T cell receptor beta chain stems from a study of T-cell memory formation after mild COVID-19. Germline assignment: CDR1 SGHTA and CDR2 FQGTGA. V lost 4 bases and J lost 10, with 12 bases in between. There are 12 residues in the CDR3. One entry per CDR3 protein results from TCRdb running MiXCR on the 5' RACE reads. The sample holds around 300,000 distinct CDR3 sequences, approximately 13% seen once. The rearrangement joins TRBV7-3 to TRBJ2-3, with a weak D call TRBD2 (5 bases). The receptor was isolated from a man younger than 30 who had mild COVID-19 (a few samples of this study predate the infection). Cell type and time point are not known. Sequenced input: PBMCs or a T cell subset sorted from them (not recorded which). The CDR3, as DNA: TGTGCCAGCAGCTCCCCGGGATCCTCGCAGTATTTT. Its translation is CASSSPGSSQYF.